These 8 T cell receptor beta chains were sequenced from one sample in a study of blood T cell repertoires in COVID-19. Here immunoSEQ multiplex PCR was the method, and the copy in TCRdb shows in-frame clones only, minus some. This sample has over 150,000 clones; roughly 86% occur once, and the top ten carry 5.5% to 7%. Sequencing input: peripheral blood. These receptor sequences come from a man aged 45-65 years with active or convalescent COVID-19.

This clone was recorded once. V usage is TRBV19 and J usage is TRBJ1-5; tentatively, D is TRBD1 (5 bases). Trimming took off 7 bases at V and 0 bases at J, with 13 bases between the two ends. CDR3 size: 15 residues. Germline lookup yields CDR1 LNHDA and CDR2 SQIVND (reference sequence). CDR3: CASIPAGLSNQPQHF. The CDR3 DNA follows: TGTGCCAGTATTCCGGCGGGACTTAGCAATCAGCCCCAGCATTTT.

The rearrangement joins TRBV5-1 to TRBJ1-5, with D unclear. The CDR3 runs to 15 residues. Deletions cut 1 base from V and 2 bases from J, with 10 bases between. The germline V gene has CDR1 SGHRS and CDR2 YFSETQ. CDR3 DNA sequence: TGCGCCAGCAGCTTGACGGCGGCCGGCAATCAGCCCCAGCATTTT. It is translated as CASSLTAAGNQPQHF.

The chain's CDR3 is CASRLDRTGNTIYF. CDR3 sequence (DNA): TGTGCCAGCAGGTTGGACAGAACTGGAAACACCATATATTTT. The chain has TRBV6-5 and TRBJ1-3; tentative D call: TRBD1 (6 bases). The germline gives CDR1 MNHEY, CDR2 SVGAGI. The CDR3 has 14 residues. The V gene lost 6 bases and the J gene lost 2 bases, with 11 bases spanning the gap.

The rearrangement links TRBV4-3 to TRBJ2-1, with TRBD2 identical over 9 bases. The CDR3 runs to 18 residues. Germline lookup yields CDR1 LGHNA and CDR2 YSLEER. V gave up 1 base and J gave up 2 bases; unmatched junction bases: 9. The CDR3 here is CASSQGLAGRSPYNEQFF. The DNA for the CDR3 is TGCGCCAGCAGCCAAGGGCTAGCGGGGAGGTCTCCCTACAATGAGCAGTTCTTC.

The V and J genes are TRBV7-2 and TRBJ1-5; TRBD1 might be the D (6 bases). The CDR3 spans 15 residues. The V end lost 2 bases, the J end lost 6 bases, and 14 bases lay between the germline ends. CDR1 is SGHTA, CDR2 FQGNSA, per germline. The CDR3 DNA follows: TGTGCCAGCAGCTTATCCATTGGGGGCGGTCAGCCCCAGCATTTT. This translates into CASSLSIGGGQPQHF.

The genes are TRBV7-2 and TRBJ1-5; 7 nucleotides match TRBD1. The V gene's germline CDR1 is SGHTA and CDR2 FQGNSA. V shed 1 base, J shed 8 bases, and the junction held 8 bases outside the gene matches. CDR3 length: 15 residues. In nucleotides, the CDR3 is TGTGCCAGCAGCTTAGGAAGCAGGGGGTCAGAGCCCCAGCATTTT. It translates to CASSLGSRGSEPQHF.

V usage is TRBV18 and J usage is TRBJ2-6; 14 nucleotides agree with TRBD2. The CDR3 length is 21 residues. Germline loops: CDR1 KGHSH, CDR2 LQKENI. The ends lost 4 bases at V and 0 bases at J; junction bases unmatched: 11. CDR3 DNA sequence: TGTGCCAGCTCACTTAAAGGACTAGCGGGAGGCCGAACCTCTGGGGCCAACGTCCTGACTTTC. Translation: CASSLKGLAGGRTSGANVLTF.

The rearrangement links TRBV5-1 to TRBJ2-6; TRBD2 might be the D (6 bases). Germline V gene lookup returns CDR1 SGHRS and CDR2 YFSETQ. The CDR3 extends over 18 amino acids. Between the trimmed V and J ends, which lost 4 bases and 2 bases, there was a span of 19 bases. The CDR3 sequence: CASSPLARGAPGANVLTF. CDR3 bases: TGCGCCAGCAGCCCCCTGGCCCGCGGGGCCCCTGGGGCCAACGTCCTGACTTTC. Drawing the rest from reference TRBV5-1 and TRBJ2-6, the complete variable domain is KAGVTQTPRYLIKTRGQQVTLSCSPISGHRSVSWYQQTPGQGLQFLFEYFSETQRNKGNFPGRFSGRQFSNSRSEMNVSTLELGDSALYLCASSPLARGAPGANVLTFGAGSRLTVL.